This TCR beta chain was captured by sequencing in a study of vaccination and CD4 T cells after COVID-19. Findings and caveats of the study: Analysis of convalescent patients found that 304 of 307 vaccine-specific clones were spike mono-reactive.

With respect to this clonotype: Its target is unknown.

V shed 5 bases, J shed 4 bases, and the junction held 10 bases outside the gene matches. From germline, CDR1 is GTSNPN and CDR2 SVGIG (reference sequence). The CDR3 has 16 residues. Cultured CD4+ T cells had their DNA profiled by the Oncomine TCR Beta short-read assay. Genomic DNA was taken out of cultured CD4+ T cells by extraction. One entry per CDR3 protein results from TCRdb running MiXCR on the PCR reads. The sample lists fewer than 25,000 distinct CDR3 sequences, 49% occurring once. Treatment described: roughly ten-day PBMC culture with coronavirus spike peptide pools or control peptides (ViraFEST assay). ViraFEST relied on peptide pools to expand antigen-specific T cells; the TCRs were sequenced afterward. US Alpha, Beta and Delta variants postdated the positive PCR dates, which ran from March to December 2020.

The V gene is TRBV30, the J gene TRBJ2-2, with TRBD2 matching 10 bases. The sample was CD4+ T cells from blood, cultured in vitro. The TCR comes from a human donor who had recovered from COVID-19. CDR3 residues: CAWGKSGRAGTGELFF. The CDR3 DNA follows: TGTGCCTGGGGTAAAAGCGGGAGGGCCGGCACCGGGGAGCTGTTTTTT.